This TCR beta chain derives from a study of blood T cell repertoires in COVID-19. Overall study context: Italy, Spain and the United States were the sources of the convalescent and acute COVID-19 samples. In each case, the material was cDNA or gDNA derived from T cells, B-cell-depleted T cells, or PBMCs.

As handled by the study authors: Nucleated cell counts were estimated from reference gene primer amplification. Sequencing was performed with immunoSEQ multiplex PCR; in TCRdb, only in-frame clones are kept and a portion is missing. The V and J calls and clone size come from that table; D and trimming were worked out from the DNA. The data contain 200,000 to 250,000 clones, around nine tenths of them singletons. This clone has a single count. The sequence was obtained from a woman between 55 and 75 years old with acute or convalescent COVID-19. The sample consisted of peripheral blood.

The CDR3 DNA follows: TGCGCCAGCAGCTCCTACGCAGGGATCTCCTACGAGCAGTACTTC. This encodes CASSSYAGISYEQYF. The chain couples TRBV5-1 to TRBJ2-7, with TRBD1 as a possible D gene (5 bases). This CDR3 comprises 15 residues. Trimming cost V 3 bases and J 0 bases, with 13 bases left between them. Germline CDR1 reads SGHRS; CDR2 reads YFSETQ.